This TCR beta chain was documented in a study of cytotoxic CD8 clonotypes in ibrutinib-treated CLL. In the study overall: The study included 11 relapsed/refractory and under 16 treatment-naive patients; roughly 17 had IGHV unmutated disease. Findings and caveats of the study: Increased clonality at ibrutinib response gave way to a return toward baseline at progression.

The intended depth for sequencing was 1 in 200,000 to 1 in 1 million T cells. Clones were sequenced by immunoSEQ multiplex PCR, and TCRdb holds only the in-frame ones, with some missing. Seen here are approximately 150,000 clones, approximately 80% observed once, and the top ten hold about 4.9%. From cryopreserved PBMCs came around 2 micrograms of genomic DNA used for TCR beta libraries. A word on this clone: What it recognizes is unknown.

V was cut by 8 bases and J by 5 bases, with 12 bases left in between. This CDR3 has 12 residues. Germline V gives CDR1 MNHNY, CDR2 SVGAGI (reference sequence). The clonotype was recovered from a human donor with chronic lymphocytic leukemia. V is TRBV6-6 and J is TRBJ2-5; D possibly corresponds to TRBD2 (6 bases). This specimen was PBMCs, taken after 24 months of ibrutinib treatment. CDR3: CASGTSRETQYF. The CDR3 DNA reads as TGTGCCAGCGGAACTAGCAGGGAGACCCAGTACTTC.